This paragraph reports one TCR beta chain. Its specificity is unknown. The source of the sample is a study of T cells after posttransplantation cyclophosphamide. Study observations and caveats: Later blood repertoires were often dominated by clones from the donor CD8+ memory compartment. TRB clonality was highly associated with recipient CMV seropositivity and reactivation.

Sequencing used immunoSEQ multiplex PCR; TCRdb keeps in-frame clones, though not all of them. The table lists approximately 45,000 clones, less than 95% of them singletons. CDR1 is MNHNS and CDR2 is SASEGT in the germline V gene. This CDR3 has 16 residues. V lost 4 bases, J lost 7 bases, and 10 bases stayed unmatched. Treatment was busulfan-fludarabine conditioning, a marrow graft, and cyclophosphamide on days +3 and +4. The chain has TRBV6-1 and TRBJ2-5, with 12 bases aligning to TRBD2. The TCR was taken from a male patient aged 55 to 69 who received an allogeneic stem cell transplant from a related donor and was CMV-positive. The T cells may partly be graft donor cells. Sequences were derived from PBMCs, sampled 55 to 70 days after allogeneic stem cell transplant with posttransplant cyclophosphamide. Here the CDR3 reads CASSGLAGGHGATQYF. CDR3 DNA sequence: TGTGCCAGCAGTGGGCTAGCGGGGGGGCATGGGGCGACCCAGTACTTC.